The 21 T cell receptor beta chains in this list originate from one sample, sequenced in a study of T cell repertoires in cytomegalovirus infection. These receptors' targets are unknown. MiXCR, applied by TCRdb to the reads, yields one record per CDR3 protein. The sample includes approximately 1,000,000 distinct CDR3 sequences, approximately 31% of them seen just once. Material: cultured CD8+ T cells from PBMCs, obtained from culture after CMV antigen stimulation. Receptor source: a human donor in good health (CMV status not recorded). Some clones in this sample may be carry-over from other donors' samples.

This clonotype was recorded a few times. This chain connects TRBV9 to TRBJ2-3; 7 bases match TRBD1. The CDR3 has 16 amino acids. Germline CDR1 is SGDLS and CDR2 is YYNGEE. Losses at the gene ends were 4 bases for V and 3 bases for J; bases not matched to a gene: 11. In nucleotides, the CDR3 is TGTGCCAGCAGCACCTGGACAGGACGACCTACAGATACGCAGTATTTT. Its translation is CASSTWTGRPTDTQYF.

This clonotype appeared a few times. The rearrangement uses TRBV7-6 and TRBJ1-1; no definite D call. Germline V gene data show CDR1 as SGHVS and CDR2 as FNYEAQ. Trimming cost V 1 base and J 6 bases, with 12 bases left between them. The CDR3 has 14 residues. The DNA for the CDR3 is TGTGCCAGCAGCTTAGTGCCGGGTTCCCCTGAAGCTTTCTTT. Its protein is CASSLVPGSPEAFF. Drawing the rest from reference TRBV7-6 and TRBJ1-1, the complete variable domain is GAGVSQSPRYKVTKRGQDVALRCDPISGHVSLYWYRQALGQGPEFLTYFNYEAQQDKSGLPNDRFSAERPEGSISTLTIQRTEQRDSAMYRCASSLVPGSPEAFFGQGTRLTVV.

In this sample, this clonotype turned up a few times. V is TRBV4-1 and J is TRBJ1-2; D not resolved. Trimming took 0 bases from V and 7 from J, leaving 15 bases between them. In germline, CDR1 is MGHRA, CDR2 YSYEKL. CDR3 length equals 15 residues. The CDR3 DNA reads TGCGCCAGCAGCCAAGATCTAGTGAGACATGCTGGCTACACCTTC. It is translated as CASSQDLVRHAGYTF.

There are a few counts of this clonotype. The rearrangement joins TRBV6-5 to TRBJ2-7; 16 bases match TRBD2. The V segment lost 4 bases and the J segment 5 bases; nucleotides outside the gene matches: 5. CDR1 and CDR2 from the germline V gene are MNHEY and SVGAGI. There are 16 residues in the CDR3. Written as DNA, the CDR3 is TGTGCCAGCAGTTTGGGACTAGCGGGGGGGCAACACGAGCAGTACTTC. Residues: CASSLGLAGGQHEQYF.

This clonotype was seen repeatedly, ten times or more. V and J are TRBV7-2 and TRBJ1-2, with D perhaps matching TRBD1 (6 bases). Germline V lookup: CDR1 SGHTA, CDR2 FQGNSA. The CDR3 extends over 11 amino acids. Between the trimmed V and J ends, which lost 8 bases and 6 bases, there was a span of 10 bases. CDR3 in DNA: TGTGCCAGCGGGGGGGGCGATGGCTACACCTTC. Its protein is CASGGGDGYTF.

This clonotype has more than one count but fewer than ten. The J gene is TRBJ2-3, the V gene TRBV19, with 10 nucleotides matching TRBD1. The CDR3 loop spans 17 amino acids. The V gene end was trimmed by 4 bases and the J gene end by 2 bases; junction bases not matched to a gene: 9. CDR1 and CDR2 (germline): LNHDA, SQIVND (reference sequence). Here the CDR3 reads CASSTWDRGPLTDTQYF. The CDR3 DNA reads TGTGCCAGTAGTACCTGGGACAGGGGACCTCTCACAGATACGCAGTATTTT.

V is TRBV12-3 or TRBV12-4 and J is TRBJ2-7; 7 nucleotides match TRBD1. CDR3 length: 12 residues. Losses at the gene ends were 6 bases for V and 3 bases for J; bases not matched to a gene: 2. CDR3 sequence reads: CASRTGYYEQYF. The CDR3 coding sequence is TGTGCCAGCAGGACAGGGTACTACGAGCAGTACTTC.

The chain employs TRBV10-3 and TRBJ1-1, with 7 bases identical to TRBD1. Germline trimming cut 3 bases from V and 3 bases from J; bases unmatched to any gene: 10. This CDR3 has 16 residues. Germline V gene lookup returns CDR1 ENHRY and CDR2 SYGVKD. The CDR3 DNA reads TGTGCCATCAGTGAATTAAAGAGGGGGCCGGACACTGAAGCTTTCTTT. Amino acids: CAISELKRGPDTEAFF.

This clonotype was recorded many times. The CDR3 DNA is TGTGCCAGCAGTTTGTACAGTCAAAACACCGGGGAGCTGTTTTTT. Protein product: CASSLYSQNTGELFF. This sequence joins TRBV7-2 and TRBJ2-2; D gene unclear. The ends were cut back, 6 bases at V and 2 bases at J, with 13 bases in the middle. Germline CDR1 and CDR2: SGHTA and FQGNSA. This CDR3 has 15 amino acids.

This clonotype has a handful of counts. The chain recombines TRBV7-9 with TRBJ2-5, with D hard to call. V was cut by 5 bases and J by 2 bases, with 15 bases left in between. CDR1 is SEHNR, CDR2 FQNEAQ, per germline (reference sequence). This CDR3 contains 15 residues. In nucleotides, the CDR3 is TGTGCCAGCAGCCCCGTATGGCTGCAGCAAGAGACCCAGTACTTC. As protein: CASSPVWLQQETQYF.

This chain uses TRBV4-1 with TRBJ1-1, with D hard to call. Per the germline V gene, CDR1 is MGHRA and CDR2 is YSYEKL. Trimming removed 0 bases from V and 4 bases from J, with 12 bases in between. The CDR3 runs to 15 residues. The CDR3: CASSQDARTLTEAFF. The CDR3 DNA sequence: TGCGCCAGCAGCCAAGATGCCCGGACGCTCACTGAAGCTTTCTTT.

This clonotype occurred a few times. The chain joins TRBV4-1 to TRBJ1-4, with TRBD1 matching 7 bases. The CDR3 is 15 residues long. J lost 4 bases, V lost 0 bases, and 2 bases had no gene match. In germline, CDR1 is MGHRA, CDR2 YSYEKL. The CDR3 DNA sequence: TGCGCCAGCAGCCAAGAGGGACAGCTTAATGAAAAACTGTTTTTT. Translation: CASSQEGQLNEKLFF.

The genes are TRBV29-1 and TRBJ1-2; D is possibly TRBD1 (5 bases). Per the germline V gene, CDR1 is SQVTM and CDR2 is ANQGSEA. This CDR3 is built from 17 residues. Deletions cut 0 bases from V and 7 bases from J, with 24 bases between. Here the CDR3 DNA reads TGCAGCGTTGAAGAGACACTTGGCCCGAGGGGTGGAGTTGGCTACACCTTC. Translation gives CSVEETLGPRGGVGYTF.

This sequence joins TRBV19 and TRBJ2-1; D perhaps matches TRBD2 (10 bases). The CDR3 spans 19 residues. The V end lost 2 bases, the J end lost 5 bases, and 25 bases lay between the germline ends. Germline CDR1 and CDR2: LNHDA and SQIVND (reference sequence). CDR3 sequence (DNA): TGTGCCAGTAGTATAACAGGGGGCTGGACAGCGGGGGGGCACAATGAGCAGTTCTTC. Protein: CASSITGGWTAGGHNEQFF.

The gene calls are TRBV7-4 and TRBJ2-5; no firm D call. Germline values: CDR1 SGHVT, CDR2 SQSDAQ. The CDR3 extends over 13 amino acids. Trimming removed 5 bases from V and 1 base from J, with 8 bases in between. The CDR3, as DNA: TGTGCCAGCAGCCCCTGGAGCCAAGAGACCCAGTACTTC. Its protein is CASSPWSQETQYF.

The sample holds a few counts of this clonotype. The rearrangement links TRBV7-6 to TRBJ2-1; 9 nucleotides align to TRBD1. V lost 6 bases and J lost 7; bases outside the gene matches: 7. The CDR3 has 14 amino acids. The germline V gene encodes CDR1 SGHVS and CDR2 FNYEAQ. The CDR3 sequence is CASSTGGSWNEQFF. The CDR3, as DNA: TGTGCCAGCAGTACAGGGGGCTCCTGGAATGAGCAGTTCTTC.

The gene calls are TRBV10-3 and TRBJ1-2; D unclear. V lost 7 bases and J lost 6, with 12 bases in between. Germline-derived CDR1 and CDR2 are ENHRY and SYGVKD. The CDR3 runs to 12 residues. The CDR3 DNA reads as TGTGCCATCATGAGCCGGGAACATGGCTACACCTTC. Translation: CAIMSREHGYTF.

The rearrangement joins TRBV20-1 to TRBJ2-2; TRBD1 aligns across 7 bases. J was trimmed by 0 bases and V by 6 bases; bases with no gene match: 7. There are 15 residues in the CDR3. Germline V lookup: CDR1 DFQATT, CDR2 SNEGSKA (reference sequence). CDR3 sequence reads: CSAPRDSPNTGELFF. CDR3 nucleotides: TGCAGTGCGCCCCGGGACAGCCCGAACACCGGGGAGCTGTTTTTT.

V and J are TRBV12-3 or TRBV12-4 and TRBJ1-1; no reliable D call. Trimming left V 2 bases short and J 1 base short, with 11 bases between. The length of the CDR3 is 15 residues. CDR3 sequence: CASSLRDWPNTEAFF. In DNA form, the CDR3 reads TGTGCCAGCAGTTTAAGGGATTGGCCGAACACTGAAGCTTTCTTT.

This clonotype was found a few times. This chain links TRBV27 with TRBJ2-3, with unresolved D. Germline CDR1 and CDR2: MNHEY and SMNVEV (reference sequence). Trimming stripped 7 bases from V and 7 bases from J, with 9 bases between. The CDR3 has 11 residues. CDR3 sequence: CASTYGYTQYF. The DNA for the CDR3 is TGTGCCAGCACCTATGGGTATACGCAGTATTTT.

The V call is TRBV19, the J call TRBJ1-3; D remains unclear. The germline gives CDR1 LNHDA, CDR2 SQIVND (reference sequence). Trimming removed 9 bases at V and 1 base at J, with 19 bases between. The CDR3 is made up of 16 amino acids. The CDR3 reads CASTTFRGRSGNTIYF. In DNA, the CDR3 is TGTGCCAGCACGACGTTTAGAGGGAGATCTGGAAACACCATATATTTT.